This T cell receptor (beta chain) appears in the sequencing data of a study of shared clonotypes between healthy human individuals. Concerning this clone: Antigen unknown.

Overall study findings and caveats: Represented diversity, genetic and exposure-history alike, was limited by few donors. It was observed that roughly 5% of naive CD4 clonotypes were shared across a handful of donors. Non-shared clonotypes had lower generation probabilities than clonotypes shared by all four sorted-subset donors.

CD4+ cells underwent separation, giving CD45RA+ naive and CD45RA-negative memory subsets. CDR3 length equals 14 residues. V dropped 0 bases and J dropped 5 bases, with 10 bases sitting between them. The germline CDR1 and CDR2 sequences are WSHSY and SAAADI. Profiled with immunoSEQ multiplex PCR; TCRdb holds only in-frame clones, not every one. The sample has 2,100,000 or so clones; 95% are singletons. The chain has TRBV10-2 and TRBJ1-2; maybe TRBD1 (5 bases). The sequenced material came from naive CD4+ T cells sorted from blood. Subset reported: CD45RA+ positively selected. The source is a man aged 18 to 35 in good health. The CDR3 nucleotides read TGCGCCAGCAGTGAGTCGTCGGGGGAGTATGGCTACACCTTC. Translated: CASSESSGEYGYTF.